Shown below are 18 T cell receptor beta chains from a single sample sequenced in a study of blood T cell repertoires in COVID-19 (dated by TCRdb to the early 2020s). The library was made by the immunoSEQ multiplex PCR assay. TCRdb took over this immuneACCESS table, retaining in-frame rearrangements with V and J assigned. Such tables are incomplete; in checked studies, under half of the missing clones stem from an unresolved V gene, and the remainder is unexplained. This sample holds 53,000 or so clones; 77% were observed only once. The leading ten clones occupy about 40% of the sample. Input material: peripheral blood. The receptors here all came from a man between 65 and 79 years old with active or convalescent COVID-19.

This clone appeared many times. The chain recombines TRBV5-1 with TRBJ1-2, with 7 bases matching TRBD1. The CDR3 runs to 13 residues. The ends lost 4 bases at V and 7 bases at J; junction bases unmatched: 7. Germline CDR1 reads SGHRS; CDR2 reads YFSETQ. CDR3 nucleotides: TGCGCCAGCAGCATCCGGGACAGTTTTGGCTACACCTTC. It codes for CASSIRDSFGYTF.

V gene TRBV6-2 or TRBV6-3 combines with J gene TRBJ1-1; D not resolved. V dropped 4 bases and J dropped 10 bases, with 13 bases sitting between them. The germline V gene encodes CDR1 MNHEY and CDR2 SVGEGT. The CDR3 sequence is 12 residues long. The CDR3 DNA reads TGTGCCAGCAGTTCGGCAGATAGGAGAGCTTTCTTT. Its protein is CASSSADRRAFF.

V gene TRBV6-1 combines with J gene TRBJ2-1; D gene ambiguous. V was shortened by 1 base and J by 8 bases, with 15 bases between the two germline ends. Germline CDR1 is MNHNS and CDR2 is SASEGT. The CDR3 length is 15 residues. CDR3: CASSEGWALKDEQFF. The CDR3 DNA reads TGTGCCAGCAGTGAAGGGTGGGCCCTTAAGGATGAGCAGTTCTTC.

This chain connects TRBV6-4 to TRBJ2-3, with D perhaps matching TRBD1 (6 bases). V shed 3 bases and J shed 5 bases, with 9 bases lying between them. The CDR3 contains 13 residues. Germline V CDR1 and CDR2: MRHNA, SNTAGT. CDR3 sequence: CASSEKGEDTQYF. The DNA of the CDR3 is TGTGCCAGCAGTGAGAAGGGGGAAGATACGCAGTATTTT.

V gene TRBV18 combines with J gene TRBJ1-1; D might be TRBD1 (5 bases). Germline V gives CDR1 KGHSH, CDR2 LQKENI. The CDR3 is made up of 14 amino acids. V shed 5 bases and J shed 3 bases, with 13 bases lying between them. In nucleotides, the CDR3 is TGTGCCAGCTCAAGACCGGGGGGTGACACTGAAGCTTTCTTT. Residues: CASSRPGGDTEAFF.

V usage is TRBV10-3 and J usage is TRBJ1-5; 8 bases map to TRBD1. J lost 5 bases, V lost 6 bases, and 3 bases had no gene match. Germline assignment: CDR1 ENHRY and CDR2 SYGVKD. The CDR3 consists of 13 residues. DNA of the CDR3: TGTGCCATCAGGGACAGGGATGATCAGCCCCAGCATTTT. Translating it yields CAIRDRDDQPQHF.

In its sample, this clone was seen a few times. The V call is TRBV6-2 or TRBV6-3, the J call TRBJ2-2, with TRBD1 identical over 8 bases. The germline V gene encodes CDR1 MNHEY and CDR2 SVGEGT. Unmatched junction bases numbered 17, after V lost 5 bases and J lost 3 bases. The CDR3 contains 19 residues. The CDR3 DNA follows: TGTGCCAGCAGTCAGGGGAGAACGGACAGGGCGGCTTACACCGGGGAGCTGTTTTTT. It is translated as CASSQGRTDRAAYTGELFF.

The rearrangement uses TRBV20-1 and TRBJ1-2, with 11 nucleotides matching TRBD1. The J segment lost 8 bases and the V segment lost 5 bases, leaving 7 bases of the junction unmatched. The CDR3 consists of 13 residues. Per the germline V gene, CDR1 is DFQATT and CDR2 is SNEGSKA (reference sequence). The CDR3 sequence is CSAGGQGARGYTF. The CDR3 DNA is TGCAGTGCTGGTGGACAGGGGGCGCGGGGCTACACCTTC.

V is TRBV7-2 and J is TRBJ2-1; 9 bases line up with TRBD1. With V trimmed by 4 bases and J by 5 bases, 6 bases remained unmatched. In germline, CDR1 is SGHTA, CDR2 FQGNSA. The CDR3 contains 15 residues. The CDR3 is CASSSRDRANNEQFF. As DNA, the CDR3 is TGTGCCAGCAGCTCCCGGGACAGGGCTAACAATGAGCAGTTCTTC.

V usage is TRBV30 and J usage is TRBJ1-1; possibly TRBD1 for D (5 bases). V shed 2 bases and J shed 1 base, with 17 bases lying between them. Germline lookup yields CDR1 GTSNPN and CDR2 SVGIG (reference sequence). There are 16 residues in the CDR3. The CDR3 DNA reads TGTGCCTGGAGTAAGAGCAGGGCCGCGTGGAACACTGAAGCTTTCTTT. Encoded protein: CAWSKSRAAWNTEAFF.

The chain uses TRBV5-1 and TRBJ2-7; D perhaps matches TRBD1 (6 bases). Germline CDR1 SGHRS, CDR2 YFSETQ. This CDR3 is built from 14 residues. V was pared by 4 bases and J by 4 bases, with 15 bases between. CDR3 DNA: TGCGCCAGCAGCGCGGCAACAGGGATGTACGAGCAGTACTTC. Translating it yields CASSAATGMYEQYF.

The chain carries TRBV3-1 (or the pseudogene TRBV3-2) and TRBJ2-1; D is possibly TRBD2 (6 bases). The CDR3 consists of 16 residues. Trimming stripped 7 bases from V and 1 base from J, with 17 bases between. Germline V CDR1 and CDR2: LGHDT, YNNKEL (reference sequence). For the CDR3, the DNA is TGTGCCAGCACCGAAAGTGGACTAAGTTCCTACAATGAGCAGTTCTTC. Amino acid sequence: CASTESGLSSYNEQFF.

This CDR3 reads CASSISDRTNQPQHF. The DNA of the CDR3 is TGTGCCAGCAGTATATCCGACAGGACCAATCAGCCCCAGCATTTT. The gene calls are TRBV6-5 and TRBJ1-5; possible D gene TRBD1, 6 bases. Per the germline V gene, CDR1 is MNHEY and CDR2 is SVGAGI. The ends were cut back, 5 bases at V and 3 bases at J, with 14 bases in the middle. The CDR3 is 15 residues long.

This clone has a handful of counts. The chain has TRBV28 and TRBJ1-1, with D unclear. The CDR3 covers 14 residues. V gave up 6 bases and J gave up 1 base, with 12 bases separating them. The V gene's germline CDR1 is MDHEN and CDR2 SYDVKM. The CDR3 sequence is CASRNRGGNTEAFF. The CDR3 DNA is TGTGCCAGCAGAAACCGGGGAGGGAACACTGAAGCTTTCTTT.

The chain combines TRBV28 with TRBJ1-5; 9 bases line up with TRBD1. V lost 4 bases and J lost 0; bases outside the gene matches: 10. This CDR3 is built from 18 residues. Per the germline V gene, CDR1 is MDHEN and CDR2 is SYDVKM. The CDR3 region is CASSYRDRVSGSNQPQHF. In DNA form, the CDR3 reads TGTGCCAGCAGTTACCGGGACAGGGTGAGCGGTAGCAATCAGCCCCAGCATTTT.

The chain joins TRBV7-8 to TRBJ2-5; maybe TRBD2 (6 bases). The germline V gene has CDR1 SGHVS and CDR2 FQNEAQ. The germline V and J ends were trimmed by 2 bases and 0 bases, with 13 bases remaining between them. The CDR3 consists of 16 residues. The CDR3 is CASSLQSGGYQETQYF. The CDR3, as DNA: TGTGCCAGCAGCTTACAAAGCGGAGGGTACCAAGAGACCCAGTACTTC.

The chain combines TRBV28 with TRBJ2-1; 8 bases map to TRBD2. V trimming: 7 bases; J trimming: 3 bases; junction bases outside the gene matches: 8. The CDR3 length is 15 residues. Germline V gene sequence: CDR1 MDHEN, CDR2 SYDVKM. The CDR3 spells CASTSGGPFYNEQFF. CDR3 nucleotide sequence: TGTGCCAGCACTTCGGGGGGGCCTTTCTACAATGAGCAGTTCTTC.

This clone was counted only a few times. The chain uses TRBV7-2 and TRBJ2-4; 7 positions agree with TRBD2. The CDR3 covers 18 residues. Germline V gene lookup returns CDR1 SGHTA and CDR2 FQGNSA. J lost 1 base, V lost 1 base, and 10 bases had no gene match. The CDR3 sequence is CASSLVGLGEGAKNIQYF. As DNA, the CDR3 is TGTGCCAGCAGCTTAGTGGGATTGGGGGAGGGGGCCAAAAACATTCAGTACTTC.